This TCR beta chain was identified in a study of blood T cell repertoires in COVID-19. Study background: The cDNA or gDNA used as material had been derived from T cells, B-cell-depleted T cells, or PBMCs.

Authors' analysis steps: Using reference gene primer amplification, nucleated cell counts were estimated. The repertoire was sequenced with immunoSEQ multiplex PCR; TCRdb's copy has only in-frame clones and lacks some. V, J and clone size were drawn from that table, and D and trimming were deduced from the DNA. The table shows just over 300,000 clones, with 70% to 90% occurring only once. Recruits, aged about 18 to 95 years, lived in 24 US areas. From germline, CDR1 is SSHAT and CDR2 FNYEAQ (reference sequence). The CDR3 sequence is 15 residues long. A remark on this clone: Compared with germline, one end of the junction differs, possibly owing to a read error.

The chain couples TRBV7-7 to TRBJ2-2, with D hard to call. The receptor's source is a young man who had recovered from COVID-19. Sequencing was done on a sample of PBMCs or T cells enriched from blood (not recorded which). The CDR3 DNA is TGTGCTAGCAGCTTAGACGGAACGGGCACCGGGGAGCTGTTTTTT. Protein sequence: CASSLDGTGTGELFF.